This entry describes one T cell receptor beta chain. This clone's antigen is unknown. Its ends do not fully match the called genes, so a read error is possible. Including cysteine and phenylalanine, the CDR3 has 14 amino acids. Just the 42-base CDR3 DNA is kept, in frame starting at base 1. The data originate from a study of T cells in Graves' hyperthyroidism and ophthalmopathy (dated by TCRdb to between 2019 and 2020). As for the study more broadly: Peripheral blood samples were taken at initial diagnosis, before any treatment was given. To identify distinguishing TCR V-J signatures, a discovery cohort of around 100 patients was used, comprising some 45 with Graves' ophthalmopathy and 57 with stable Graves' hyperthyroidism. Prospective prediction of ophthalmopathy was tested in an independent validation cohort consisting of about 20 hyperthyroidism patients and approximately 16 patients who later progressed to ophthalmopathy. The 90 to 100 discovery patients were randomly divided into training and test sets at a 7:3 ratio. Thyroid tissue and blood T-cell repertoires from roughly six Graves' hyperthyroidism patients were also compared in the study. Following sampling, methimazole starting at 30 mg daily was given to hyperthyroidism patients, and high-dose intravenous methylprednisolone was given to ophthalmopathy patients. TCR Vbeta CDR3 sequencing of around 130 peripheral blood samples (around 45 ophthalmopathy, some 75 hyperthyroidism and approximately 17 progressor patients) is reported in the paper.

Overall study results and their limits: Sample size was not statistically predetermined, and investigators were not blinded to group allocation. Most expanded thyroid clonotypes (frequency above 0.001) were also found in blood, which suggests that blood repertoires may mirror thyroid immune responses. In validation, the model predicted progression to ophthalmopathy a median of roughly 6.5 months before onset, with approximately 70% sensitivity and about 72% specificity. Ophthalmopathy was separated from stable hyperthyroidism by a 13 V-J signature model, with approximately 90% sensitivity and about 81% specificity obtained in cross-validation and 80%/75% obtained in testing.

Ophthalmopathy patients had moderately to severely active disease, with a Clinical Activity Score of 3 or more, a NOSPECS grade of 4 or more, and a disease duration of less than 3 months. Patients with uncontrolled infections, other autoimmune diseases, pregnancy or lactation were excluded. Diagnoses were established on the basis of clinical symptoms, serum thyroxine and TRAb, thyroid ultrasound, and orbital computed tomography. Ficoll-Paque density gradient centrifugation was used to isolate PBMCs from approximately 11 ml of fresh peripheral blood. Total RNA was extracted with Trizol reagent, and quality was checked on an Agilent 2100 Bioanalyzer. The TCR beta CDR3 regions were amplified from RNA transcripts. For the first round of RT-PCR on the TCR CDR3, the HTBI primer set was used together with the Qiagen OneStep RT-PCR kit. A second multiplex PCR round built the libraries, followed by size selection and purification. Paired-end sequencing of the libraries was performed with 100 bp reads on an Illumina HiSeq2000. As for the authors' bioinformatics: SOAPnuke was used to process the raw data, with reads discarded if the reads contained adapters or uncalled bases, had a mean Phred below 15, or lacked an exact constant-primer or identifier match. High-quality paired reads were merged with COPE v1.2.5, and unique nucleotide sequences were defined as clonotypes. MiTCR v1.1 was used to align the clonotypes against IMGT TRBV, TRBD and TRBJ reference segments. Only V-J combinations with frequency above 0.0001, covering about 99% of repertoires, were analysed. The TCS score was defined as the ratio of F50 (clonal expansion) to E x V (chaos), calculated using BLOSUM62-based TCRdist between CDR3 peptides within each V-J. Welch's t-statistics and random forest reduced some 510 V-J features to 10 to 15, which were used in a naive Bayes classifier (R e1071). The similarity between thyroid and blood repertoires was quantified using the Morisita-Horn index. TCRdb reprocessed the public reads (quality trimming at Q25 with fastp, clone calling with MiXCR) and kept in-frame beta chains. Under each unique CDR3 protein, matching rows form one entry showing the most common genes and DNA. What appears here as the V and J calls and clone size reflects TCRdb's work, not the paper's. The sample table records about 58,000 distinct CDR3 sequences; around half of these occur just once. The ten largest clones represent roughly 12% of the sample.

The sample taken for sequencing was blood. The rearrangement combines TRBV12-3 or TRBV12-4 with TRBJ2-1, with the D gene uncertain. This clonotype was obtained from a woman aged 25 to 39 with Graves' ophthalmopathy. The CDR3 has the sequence CASSFALSYNEQFF. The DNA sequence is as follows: TGTGCTAGCAGTTTCGCCCTTTCCTACAATGAGCAGTTCTTC.